The source of this TCR beta chain is a study of preoperative IRX-2 immunotherapy in early breast cancer. Germline loops: CDR1 MDHEN, CDR2 SYDVKM. With 1 base removed from V and 0 bases from J, the gap between germline ends came to 0 bases. There are 12 residues in the CDR3. Sequencing used immunoSEQ multiplex PCR; TCRdb keeps in-frame clones, though not all of them. The sample holds 30,000 to 35,000 clones, roughly four fifths seen once. The treatment is: preoperative locoregional IRX-2 cytokine immunotherapy. A few counts support this clone. Material: lymph node tissue, obtained from a patient treated with IRX-2 immunotherapy. This rearrangement joins TRBV28 to TRBJ1-1, with D unclear. This TCR derives from a human donor with breast cancer. The CDR3, as DNA: TGTGCCAGCAGTTTATTGAACACTGAAGCTTTCTTT. Translating gives CASSLLNTEAFF. Looking up the rest from reference TRBV28 and TRBJ1-1 gives the full variable domain: DVKVTQSSRYLVKRTGEKVFLECVQDMDHENMFWYRQDPGLGLRLIYFSYDVKMKEKGDIPEGYSVSREKKERFSLILESASTNQTSMYLCASSLLNTEAFFGQGTRLTVV.